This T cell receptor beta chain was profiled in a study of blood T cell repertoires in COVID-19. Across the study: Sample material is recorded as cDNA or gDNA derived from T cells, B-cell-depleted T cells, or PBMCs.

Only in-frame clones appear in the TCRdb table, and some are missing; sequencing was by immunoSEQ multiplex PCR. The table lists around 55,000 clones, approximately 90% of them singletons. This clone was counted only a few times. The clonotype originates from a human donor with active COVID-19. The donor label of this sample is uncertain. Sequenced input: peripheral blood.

The CDR3 nucleotides read TGTGCCAGCAGCCAAGGGGGAGCAGGCGGACCTGTGGCTTTCTTT. This translates into CASSQGGAGGPVAFF. V usage is TRBV3-1 (or the pseudogene TRBV3-2) and J usage is TRBJ1-1; no definite D call. The CDR3 contains 15 residues. Germline values: CDR1 LGHDT, CDR2 YNNKEL (reference sequence). The ends were cut back, 1 base at V and 11 bases at J, with 20 bases in the middle.